The 22 T cell receptor beta chains below were found in one sample sequenced in a study of identical twins. Using its own MiXCR run on the 5' RACE reads, TCRdb lists one record per CDR3 protein. The sample carries about 200,000 distinct CDR3 sequences, around 10% recorded once. The source material was memory (CD45RO+) T cells sorted from blood. The receptors were gathered from a woman aged 18-29 years in good health.

This clonotype showed up many times. This sequence joins TRBV7-2 and TRBJ2-4; D ambiguous. Deletions cut 3 bases from V and 5 bases from J, with 8 bases between. The CDR3 contains 13 residues. The germline V gene encodes CDR1 SGHTA and CDR2 FQGNSA. Here the CDR3 reads CASSFTLENIQYF. The CDR3 DNA sequence: TGTGCCAGCAGCTTTACACTCGAAAACATTCAGTACTTC. Full variable domain (outside the CDR3, taken from reference TRBV7-2 and TRBJ2-4): GAGVSQSPSNKVTEKGKDVELRCDPISGHTALYWYRQSLGQGLEFLIYFQGNSAPDKSGLPSDRFSAERTGGSVSTLTIQRTQQEDSAVYLCASSFTLENIQYFGAGTRLSVL.

The chain has TRBV27 and TRBJ2-7; D uncertain. Between the trimmed V and J ends, which lost 5 bases and 4 bases, there was a span of 15 bases. There are 14 residues in the CDR3. Germline V gene sequence: CDR1 MNHEY, CDR2 SMNVEV (reference sequence). The CDR3 loop is CASSPSLYRYEQYF. CDR3 nucleotide sequence: TGTGCCAGCAGTCCCTCGCTATATAGATACGAGCAGTACTTC.

This chain links TRBV18 with TRBJ2-5; weak D call: TRBD2 (6 bases). Germline V CDR1 and CDR2: KGHSH, LQKENI. The V and J ends lost 0 bases and 5 bases respectively, with 13 bases between them. This CDR3 has 15 amino acids. This CDR3 is CASSPPRTGRETQYF. The CDR3 DNA is TGTGCCAGCTCACCACCGAGAACGGGGAGGGAGACCCAGTACTTC. Based on the CDR3 plus reference TRBV18 and TRBJ2-5, the full variable domain is NAGVMQNPRHLVRRRGQEARLRCSPMKGHSHVYWYRQLPEEGLKFMVYLQKENIIDESGMPKERFSAEFPKEGPSILRIQQVVRGDSAAYFCASSPPRTGRETQYFGPGTRLLVL.

This clonotype was seen a handful of times. The V and J genes are TRBV10-3 and TRBJ1-1, with no clear D. V was shortened by 7 bases and J by 3 bases, with 12 bases between the two germline ends. The CDR3 extends over 13 amino acids. From germline, CDR1 is ENHRY and CDR2 SYGVKD. CDR3: CAITVQVDTEAFF. The CDR3 DNA reads TGTGCCATCACCGTCCAGGTGGACACTGAAGCTTTCTTT.

About this clonotype: A clone one base away is much larger, so this may be a read error. The CDR3 sequence: CASSGDPFRVTDTQYF. CDR3 nucleotide sequence: TGTGCCAGCAGTGGGGATCCCTTCCGTGTCACAGATACGCAGTATTTT. The chain links TRBV2 to TRBJ2-3; no definite D call. This CDR3 has 16 amino acids. Germline CDR1 SNHLY, CDR2 FYNNEI. V lost 4 bases, J lost 2 bases, and 16 bases lay in between. The variable domain in full, completed from reference TRBV2 and TRBJ2-3, reads EPEVTQTPSHQVTQMGQEVILRCVPISNHLYFYWYRQILGQKVEFLVSFYNNEISEKSEIFDDQFSVERPDGSNFTLKIRSTKLEDSAMYFCASSGDPFRVTDTQYFGPGTRLTVL.

In its sample, this clonotype was seen a few times. This rearrangement joins TRBV7-2 to TRBJ2-7; possible D gene TRBD2, 7 bases. Germline CDR1 is SGHTA and CDR2 is FQGNSA. V was shortened by 0 bases and J by 4 bases, with 13 bases between the two germline ends. The length of the CDR3 is 15 residues. The CDR3 here is CASSLALGGPYEQYF. CDR3 DNA: TGTGCCAGCAGCTTAGCGTTGGGGGGGCCGTACGAGCAGTACTTC.

In its sample, this clonotype was seen a few times. V is TRBV3-1 and J is TRBJ1-3; no reliable D call. The CDR3 sequence is 14 residues long. The V gene's germline CDR1 is LGHDT and CDR2 YNNKEL (reference sequence). Deletions cut 4 bases from V and 3 bases from J, with 10 bases between. The CDR3 coding sequence is TGTGCCAGCAGCCGTCGGGTCCGTGGAAACACCATATATTTT. Translated, it gives CASSRRVRGNTIYF. Combining the CDR3 with reference TRBV3-1 and TRBJ1-3 gives the whole variable domain DTAVSQTPKYLVTQMGNDKSIKCEQNLGHDTMYWYKQDSKKFLKIMFSYNNKELIINETVPNRFSPKSPDKAHLNLHINSLELGDSAVYFCASSRRVRGNTIYFGEGSWLTVV.

In its sample, this clonotype was seen a few times. The V and J genes are TRBV7-2 and TRBJ2-7; 7 bases map to TRBD1. The CDR3 sequence is 13 residues long. Trimming took 5 bases from V and 3 from J; bases not matched to a gene: 4. CDR1 and CDR2 from the germline V gene are SGHTA and FQGNSA. This CDR3 reads CASSLGQDYEQYF. The CDR3 nucleotides are TGTGCCAGCAGCCTCGGACAGGACTACGAGCAGTACTTC.

This clonotype was observed a handful of times. V gene TRBV12-3 or TRBV12-4 combines with J gene TRBJ2-7, with D unresolved. CDR3 length: 12 residues. Trimming took 6 bases from V and 5 from J, leaving 11 bases between them. CDR3 in amino acids: CASSRDFHEQYF. In DNA, the CDR3 is TGTGCCAGCAGCAGAGATTTCCACGAGCAGTACTTC.

The J gene is TRBJ1-5, the V gene TRBV16, with a possible D match to TRBD1 (5 bases). Germline V CDR1 and CDR2: KGHSY, FQNENV. The CDR3 contains 15 residues. V lost 0 bases to trimming and J lost 9 bases, with 15 bases between them. The chain's CDR3 is CASSQSGRGGGPQHF. The CDR3 nucleotides are TGTGCCAGCAGCCAATCTGGTAGGGGTGGGGGGCCCCAGCATTTT.

This clonotype was counted between two and nine times. The chain is built from TRBV10-3 and TRBJ2-5; 9 bases map to TRBD2. The germline V gene has CDR1 ENHRY and CDR2 SYGVKD. V dropped 4 bases and J dropped 4; count of bases not matched to a gene: 7. The CDR3 runs 15 residues. This chain's CDR3 is CAISVAGTSPETQYF. The CDR3 DNA reads as TGTGCCATCAGTGTAGCAGGGACTAGCCCAGAGACCCAGTACTTC.

The CDR3 spells CASNEVADNNEQFF. DNA of the CDR3: TGTGCCAGCAATGAAGTAGCAGATAACAATGAGCAGTTCTTC. The V and J genes are TRBV7-9 and TRBJ2-1; no firm D call. The V end lost 7 bases, the J end lost 5 bases, and 15 bases lay between the germline ends. CDR1 and CDR2 from the germline V gene are SEHNR and FQNEAQ (reference sequence). CDR3 size: 14 residues. Together with reference TRBV7-9 and TRBJ2-1, the CDR3 gives the full variable domain: DTGVSQNPRHKITKRGQNVTFRCDPISEHNRLYWYRQTLGQGPEFLTYFQNEAQLEKSRLLSDRFSAERPKGSFSTLEIQRTEQGDSAMYLCASNEVADNNEQFFGPGTRLTVL.

This clonotype was picked up many times. This chain links TRBV5-1 with TRBJ2-2; the match to TRBD1 covers 8 bases. The CDR3 length is 15 residues. CDR1 and CDR2 from the germline V gene are SGHRS and YFSETQ. V dropped 4 bases and J dropped 1; count of bases not matched to a gene: 3. The CDR3 region has the DNA TGCGCCAGCAGCCCGGGACAGGAGAACACCGGGGAGCTGTTTTTT. Protein product: CASSPGQENTGELFF.

This chain joins TRBV7-2 and TRBJ1-2; possibly TRBD1 for D (6 bases). Deletions cut 5 bases from V and 0 bases from J, with 13 bases between. CDR3 length: 15 amino acids. Germline V gives CDR1 SGHTA, CDR2 FQGNSA. CDR3 protein: CASSGRQAANYGYTF. As DNA, the CDR3 is TGTGCCAGCAGCGGCCGACAGGCAGCTAACTATGGCTACACCTTC.

In this sample, this clonotype turned up a few times. V and J are TRBV6-2 or TRBV6-3 and TRBJ2-6, with D uncertain. The CDR3 length is 13 residues. The germline V and J ends were trimmed by 8 bases and 3 bases, with 8 bases remaining between them. Germline assignment: CDR1 MNHEY and CDR2 SVGEGT. For the CDR3, the DNA is TGTGCCAGCGTTCGGAGTGGGGCCAACGTCCTGACTTTC. Translated: CASVRSGANVLTF.

This clonotype has a count of ten or more. This chain joins TRBV3-1 and TRBJ1-1; D uncertain. Germline V gene sequence: CDR1 LGHDT, CDR2 YNNKEL (reference sequence). This CDR3 contains 12 residues. V lost 2 bases to trimming and J lost 8 bases, with 9 bases between them. The CDR3 spells CASSQRIGEAFF. The CDR3 nucleotides are TGTGCCAGCAGCCAACGTATTGGGGAAGCTTTCTTT.

This clonotype was found a few times. The CDR3 region has the DNA TGTGCCAGCAGCTTAGACACAGGACAGGGAGAGCAGTACTTC. It is translated as CASSLDTGQGEQYF. The chain employs TRBV7-9 and TRBJ2-7; TRBD1 matches at 8 bases. V lost 1 base and J lost 7; bases outside the gene matches: 6. The CDR3 loop spans 14 amino acids. The V gene's germline CDR1 is SEHNR and CDR2 FQNEAQ (reference sequence).

This clonotype has a handful of counts. The chain recombines TRBV20-1 with TRBJ2-5; D is undetermined. The germline gives CDR1 DFQATT, CDR2 SNEGSKA (reference sequence). This CDR3 has 13 residues. Trimming shortened V by 4 bases and J by 3 bases, and 12 bases separated the two germline ends. CDR3 coding DNA: TGCAGTGCTACCGGACCGAATAAAGAGACCCAGTACTTC. Translated, it gives CSATGPNKETQYF.

This clonotype was seen many times. J is TRBJ2-5 and V is TRBV20-1; D unclear. Germline V lookup: CDR1 DFQATT, CDR2 SNEGSKA (reference sequence). This CDR3 comprises 12 residues. The V gene lost 0 bases and the J gene lost 7 bases, with 9 bases spanning the gap. CDR3 loop: CSARDLAVTQYF. CDR3 DNA: TGCAGTGCTAGAGATTTGGCGGTGACCCAGTACTTC.

This clonotype has a handful of counts. The rearrangement links TRBV10-3 to TRBJ2-7, with 8 nucleotides matching TRBD1. Unmatched junction bases numbered 3, after V lost 7 bases and J lost 1 base. CDR3 length: 13 amino acids. Looked up from germline, CDR1 is ENHRY and CDR2 is SYGVKD. In nucleotides, the CDR3 is TGTGCCATCAATGGACAGGGATCCTACGAGCAGTACTTC. Residues: CAINGQGSYEQYF.

This clonotype has only a few counts. The rearrangement joins TRBV18 to TRBJ2-7, with a possible D match to TRBD1 (6 bases). V lost 3 bases to trimming and J lost 5 bases, with 11 bases between them. The CDR3 extends over 13 amino acids. Germline CDR1 and CDR2: KGHSH and LQKENI. The CDR3 bases are TGTGCCAGCTCACCGGGACACGGAGACGAGCAGTACTTC. This codes for CASSPGHGDEQYF.

This clonotype was detected many times. The CDR3: CASSQDPARREQFF. The CDR3 region has the DNA TGCGCCAGCAGCCAAGATCCGGCCCGCCGTGAGCAGTTCTTC. The rearrangement links TRBV4-1 to TRBJ2-1; no firm D call. CDR3 length equals 14 residues. CDR1 MGHRA and CDR2 YSYEKL come from the germline V gene. V was trimmed by 0 bases and J by 9 bases, leaving 12 bases between them.